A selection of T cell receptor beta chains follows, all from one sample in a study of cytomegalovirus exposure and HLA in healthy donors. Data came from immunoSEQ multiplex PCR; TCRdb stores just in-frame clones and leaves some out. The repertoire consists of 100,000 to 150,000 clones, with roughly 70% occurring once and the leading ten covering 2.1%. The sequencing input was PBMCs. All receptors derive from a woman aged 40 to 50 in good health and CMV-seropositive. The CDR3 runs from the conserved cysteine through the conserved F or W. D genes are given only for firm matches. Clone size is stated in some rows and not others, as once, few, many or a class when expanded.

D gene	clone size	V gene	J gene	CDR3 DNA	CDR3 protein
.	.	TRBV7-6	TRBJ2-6	TGTGCCAGCAGCGGGGCAATTAGAGTCTCTGGGGCCAACGTCCTGACTTTC	CASSGAIRVSGANVLTF
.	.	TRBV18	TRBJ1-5	TGTGCCAGCTCAGAGGGCAGGGGACACAATCAGCCCCAGCATTTT	CASSEGRGHNQPQHF
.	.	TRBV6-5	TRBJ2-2	TGTGCCAGCAGTTACATAGGATCTAGCACCGGGGAGCTGTTTTTT	CASSYIGSSTGELFF
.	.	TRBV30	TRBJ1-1	TGTGCCTGGAGTAGAGGACAGTCTCGTGAAGCTTTCTTT	CAWSRGQSREAFF
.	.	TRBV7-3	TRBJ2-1	TGTGCCAGCAGCTTAACTTCCCGGGATGAGCAGTTCTTC	CASSLTSRDEQFF
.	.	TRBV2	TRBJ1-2	TGTGCCAGCGCGGGGAACTATGGCTACACCTTC	CASAGNYGYTF
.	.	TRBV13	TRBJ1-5	TGTGCCAGCCCAAACTACAGGGCCTATAGCAATCAGCCCCAGCATTTT	CASPNYRAYSNQPQHF
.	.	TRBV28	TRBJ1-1	TGTGCCAGCAGTTCGGTAGGGGCGTTCCCCATGAACACTGAAGCTTTCTTT	CASSSVGAFPMNTEAFF
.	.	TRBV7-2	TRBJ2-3	TGCGCCAGCAGCTTAGTGGGGCAGGGGAGAGATACGCAGTATTTT	CASSLVGQGRDTQYF
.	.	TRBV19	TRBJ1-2	TGTGCCAGTAGTATGAGGCCAGGGAATGGGCCAGGCGGCTACACCTTC	CASSMRPGNGPGGYTF
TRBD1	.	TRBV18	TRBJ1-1	TGTGCCAGCTCACCTGGGACAGGGGGCTTCACTGAAGCTTTCTTT	CASSPGTGGFTEAFF
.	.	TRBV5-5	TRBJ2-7	TGTGCCAGCAGCTTGGGGGCCGACCTCCATCTCTACGAGCAGTACTTC	CASSLGADLHLYEQYF
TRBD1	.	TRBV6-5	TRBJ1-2	TGTGCCAGCAGGGTGGTCGAGACAGGGGCTGGCTACACCTTC	CASRVVETGAGYTF
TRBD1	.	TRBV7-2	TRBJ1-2	TGTGCCAGCAGCTTAGGGGGGACAGGGGAAGGTTTAGGTGGCTACACCTTC	CASSLGGTGEGLGGYTF
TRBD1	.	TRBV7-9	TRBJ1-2	TGTGCCAGCACATTCCGGGACAGGCCTATTAACTATGGCTACACCTTC	CASTFRDRPINYGYTF
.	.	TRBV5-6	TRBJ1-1	TGTGCCAGCAGCGCCCCTGGAGGATTAGCTTTCTTT	CASSAPGGLAFF
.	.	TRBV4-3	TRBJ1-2	TGCGCCAGCAGCCAAGCGTATAGGCAGGACTATGGCTACACCTTC	CASSQAYRQDYGYTF
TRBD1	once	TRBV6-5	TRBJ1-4	TGTGCCAGCAGTAACGGAGGGACAGGGGACGAAAAACTGTTTTTT	CASSNGGTGDEKLFF
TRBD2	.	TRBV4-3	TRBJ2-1	TGCGCCAGCAGCCAAGAGGTTTGGGAGGGCGCCTACAATGAGCAGTTCTTC	CASSQEVWEGAYNEQFF
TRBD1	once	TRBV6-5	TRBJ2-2	TGTGCCAGCAGAACCGGGACAGGGAGGACCGGGGAGCTGTTTTTT	CASRTGTGRTGELFF
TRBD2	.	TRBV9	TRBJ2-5	TGTGCCAGCAGCGTAGGCGGGGGCGGGGGGCAAGAGACCCAGTACTTC	CASSVGGGGGQETQYF
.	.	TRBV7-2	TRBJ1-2	TGTGCCAGCAGCTTAAGTCCGGGGTCCAGGGGCTACACCTTC	CASSLSPGSRGYTF
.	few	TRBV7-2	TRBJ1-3	TGTGCCAGCAGCTTACATGCGGGGGCATCCGGAAACACCATATATTTT	CASSLHAGASGNTIYF
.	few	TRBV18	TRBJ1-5	TGTGCCAGCTCACCACGAGGCAGGGTAGACAATCAGCCCCAGCATTTT	CASSPRGRVDNQPQHF
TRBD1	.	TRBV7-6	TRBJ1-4	TGTGCCAGCAGCTTATATGGACAGGGGACCCGAGTTAATGAAAAACTGTTTTTT	CASSLYGQGTRVNEKLFF
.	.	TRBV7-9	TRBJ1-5	TGTGCCAGCAGCCCCCGGTGGGGAGATCAGCCCCAGCATTTT	CASSPRWGDQPQHF
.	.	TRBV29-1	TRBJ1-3	TGCAGCGTTGTAAACAGAGACTCTGGAAACACCATATATTTT	CSVVNRDSGNTIYF
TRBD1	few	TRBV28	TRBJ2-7	TGTGCCAGCAGGGCGGACAGGGTCAACGAGCAGTACTTC	CASRADRVNEQYF
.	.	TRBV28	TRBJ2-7	TGTGCCAGCAGTTTACCCCCTGTCGACGAGCAGTACTTC	CASSLPPVDEQYF
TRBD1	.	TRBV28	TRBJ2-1	TGTGCCAGCACCGACAGGGATTACAATGAGCAGTTCTTC	CASTDRDYNEQFF
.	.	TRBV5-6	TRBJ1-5	TGTGCCAGCAGCTTGTGGACAGAGTATTCGGGACAGCCCCAGCATTTT	CASSLWTEYSGQPQHF
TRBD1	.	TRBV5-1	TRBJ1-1	TGCGCCAGCAGCACTTGGACAGGGGGGGACACTGAAGCTTTCTTT	CASSTWTGGDTEAFF
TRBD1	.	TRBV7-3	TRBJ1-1	TGTGCCAGCAGCTCCCAGGGGGCGCGAGCTGAAGCTTTCTTT	CASSSQGARAEAFF
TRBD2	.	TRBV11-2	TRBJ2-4	TGTGCCAGCAGCTCGGTGGGGGGGAAAAACATTCAGTACTTC	CASSSVGGKNIQYF
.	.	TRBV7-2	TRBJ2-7	TGTGCCAGCAGCTTAGGACAAAGGGGATACGAGCAGTACTTC	CASSLGQRGYEQYF
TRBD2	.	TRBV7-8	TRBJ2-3	TGTGCCAGCAGCTTAGTTGGGGCGGGGGTGACCACAGATACGCAGTATTTT	CASSLVGAGVTTDTQYF
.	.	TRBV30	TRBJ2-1	TGTGCCTGGAGTGTAATCAGCTACAATGAGCAGTTCTTC	CAWSVISYNEQFF
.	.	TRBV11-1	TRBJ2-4	TGTGCCAGCAGCCGCCCGCTCGGTGGAAACATTCAGTACTTC	CASSRPLGGNIQYF
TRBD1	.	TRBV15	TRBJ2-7	TGTGCCACCAGCTCTAGGACAGGGCATAGAGTCGAGCAGTACTTC	CATSSRTGHRVEQYF
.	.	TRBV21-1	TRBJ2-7	TGTGCCAGCAGCAAAGCTGCGGACCGGGACTCCTACGAGCAGTACTTC	CASSKAADRDSYEQYF
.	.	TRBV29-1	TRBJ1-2	TGCAGCGTTTTTAGAGGACTCGGCTACACCTTC	CSVFRGLGYTF
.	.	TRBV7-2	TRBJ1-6	TGTGCCAGCAGCTTCCCCTCGGGGAGACCCAAGGAGCATTCACCCCTCCACTTT	CASSFPSGRPKEHSPLHF
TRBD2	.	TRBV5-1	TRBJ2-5	TGCGCCAGCAGCCCTAGCGGGGGCGGAGAGACCCAGTACTTC	CASSPSGGGETQYF
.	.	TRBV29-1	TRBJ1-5	TGCAGCGTTGAAGTACCAGGGCTCAATCAGCCCCAGCATTTT	CSVEVPGLNQPQHF
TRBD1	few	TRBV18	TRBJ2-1	TGTGCCAGCTCATCACAGGGGTCCGCCTACAATGAGCAGTTCTTC	CASSSQGSAYNEQFF
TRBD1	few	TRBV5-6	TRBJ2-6	TGTGCCAGCAGCTCTGGACAGGTCCCCGTGGCCAACGTCCTGACTTTC	CASSSGQVPVANVLTF
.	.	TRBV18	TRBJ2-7	TGTGCCAGCTCACCAAACTTAGAGGGCGAGCAGTACTTC	CASSPNLEGEQYF
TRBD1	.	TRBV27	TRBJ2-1	TGTGCCAGCCCAGACCACAGGGGGCGCAGGGGAAATGAGCAGTTCTTC	CASPDHRGRRGNEQFF